The T cell receptor beta chain under discussion was sequenced for a study of vaccination effects on CD4 cells after COVID-19. Concerning this clone itself: Its antigen is still unknown.

Following 10 days of culture, CD4+ T cells were isolated. Vaccine recipients had no previous SARS-CoV-2 infection; their nucleocapsid antibodies were negative. Assay used: immunoSEQ multiplex PCR; TCRdb lists only in-frame clones, some missing. This sample yields some 27,000 clones, of which 65% are seen a single time; less than 10% belongs to the top ten. CDR1 MRHNA and CDR2 SNTAGT come from the germline V gene. The V gene lost 0 bases and the J gene lost 0 bases, with 8 bases spanning the gap. This CDR3 spans 16 amino acids. The specimen comprised CD4+ T cells from PBMCs cultured without peptide, sampled before COVID-19 vaccination. V usage is TRBV6-4 and J usage is TRBJ2-2, with D unresolved. The sequence was obtained from a human donor who received a COVID-19 vaccine. The CDR3 DNA reads as TGTGCCAGCAGTGACTCTAGCACAACGAACACCGGGGAGCTGTTTTTT. Protein sequence: CASSDSSTTNTGELFF.